This T cell receptor beta chain derives from a study of T cells expressing NK-cell markers. Study details: It was from sorted CD3+CD56+NKG2C+, CD3+CD56+NKG2C- and CD3+CD56-NKG2C+ T cells that TCR beta repertoires came. Overall study findings and caveats: Top CD8+ clonotypes included the dominant CD3+CD56+NKG2C+ clonotypes in roughly 6 donors. It remained uncertain whether the expanded NKG2C+ T cell clones were specific for HCMV antigens.

Worth noting for this clonotype: Its antigen is currently unknown.

CDR1 is SEHNR, CDR2 FQNEAQ, per germline (reference sequence). The CDR3 has 13 residues. Beta-chain TCR cDNA was generated via 5'RACE template switching with UMIs. Using the 5' RACE reads, TCRdb records one entry per CDR3 protein without DNA. Its clone listing holds about 110,000 distinct CDR3 sequences. This chain links TRBV7-9 with TRBJ2-7; no DNA is available, so the TRBD2 call from TCRdb remains unchecked. This clonotype was obtained from a woman aged 18 to 75 in good health. Sequences were obtained from blood T cells: a sorted CD56 or NKG2C T cell subset, CD4+ or CD8+ T cells, or bulk PBMC T cells (not recorded which). The CDR3 here is CASSPPAGYEQYF.